This paragraph covers one T cell receptor (beta chain) sequence. Its antigen is unknown. The V end was cut by 2 bases, the J end by 0 bases, with 5 bases between. The length of the CDR3 is 15 residues. Germline CDR1 is SNHLY and CDR2 is FYNNEI. This entry comes from a study of spatial heterogeneity in lung cancer. For the study at large: As counted in raw reads, each unique TCR and UMI combination appeared more than ten times on average.

Time point meaning: sample taken at primary tumor resection. Sequencing was performed on whole RNA extracted from tumor and nontumor lung tissue, or from frozen PBMC, and the material was left unsorted. The donors, 70 or so patients with untreated early-stage non-small cell lung cancer, provided the samples. Broader study findings: Blood showed ubiquitous tumor TCRs more often at resection than at routine follow-up.

MiXCR was run by TCRdb on the 5' RACE reads, yielding one entry per CDR3 protein. The repertoire consists of about 82,000 distinct CDR3 sequences, with about 12% occurring once and the leading ten covering 4.6%. The V gene is TRBV2, the J gene TRBJ2-6; no clear D gene. The sequence was obtained from a male donor with early-stage non-small cell lung cancer. Sequencing used PBMCs, obtained at surgery. The CDR3 DNA reads as TGTGCCAGCAGTGAATTCCTCTCTGGGGCCAACGTCCTGACTTTC. As protein: CASSEFLSGANVLTF.